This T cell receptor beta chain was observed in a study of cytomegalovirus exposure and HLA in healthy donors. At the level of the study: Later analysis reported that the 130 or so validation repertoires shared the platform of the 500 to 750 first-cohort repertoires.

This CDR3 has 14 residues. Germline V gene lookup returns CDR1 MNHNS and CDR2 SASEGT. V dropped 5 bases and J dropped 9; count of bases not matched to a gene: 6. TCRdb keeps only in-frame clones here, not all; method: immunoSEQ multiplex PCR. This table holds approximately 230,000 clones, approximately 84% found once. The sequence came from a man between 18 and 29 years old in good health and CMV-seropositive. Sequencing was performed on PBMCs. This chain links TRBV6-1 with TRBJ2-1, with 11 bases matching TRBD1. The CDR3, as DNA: TGTGCCAGCAGTTGGGGACAGGGGGGGAGTGAGCAGTTCTTC. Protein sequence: CASSWGQGGSEQFF.